Each of the 14 T cell receptor beta chains below was sequenced from the same sample in a study of OX40 agonist ivuxolimab in advanced cancers. Clones were read by immunoSEQ multiplex PCR, and TCRdb kept only the in-frame ones, dropping some. The sample holds about 58,000 clones, around 78% seen once. Here the sequenced sample was CD4+ or CD8+ T cells sorted from blood, taken in a trial of the OX40 agonist ivuxolimab. The receptors shown here come from an adult with an advanced solid tumor such as melanoma, head and neck, liver or kidney cancer.

This rearrangement joins TRBV6-5 to TRBJ2-3, with D perhaps TRBD2 (5 bases). This CDR3 region has 12 residues. Trimming took off 2 bases at V and 11 bases at J, with 11 bases between the two ends. The V gene's germline CDR1 is MNHEY and CDR2 SVGAGI. The chain's CDR3 is CASSYLGGRQYF. In nucleotides, the CDR3 is TGTGCCAGCAGTTACCTCGGTGGGAGGCAGTATTTT.

This clone has a single count. The genes are TRBV11-1 and TRBJ2-6, with D possibly TRBD2 on 5 matching bases. CDR1 SGHAT and CDR2 FQDESV come from the germline V gene (reference sequence). The CDR3 loop spans 15 amino acids. Deletions cut 8 bases from V and 4 bases from J, with 15 bases between. CDR3 amino acids: CASSGFSTGANVLTF. DNA for the CDR3: TGTGCCAGCTCGGGGTTCTCTACCGGGGCCAACGTCCTGACTTTC.

The rearrangement links TRBV7-9 to TRBJ1-2, with 7 positions matching TRBD1. V shed 6 bases and J 3 bases; nucleotides not matched to a gene: 7. From germline, CDR1 is SEHNR and CDR2 FQNEAQ (reference sequence). The length of the CDR3 is 14 residues. CDR3 amino acids: CASRRSGTDYGYTF. The CDR3 nucleotides are TGTGCCAGCAGACGATCCGGGACAGACTATGGCTACACCTTC. The full variable domain, with the rest looked up from reference TRBV7-9 and TRBJ1-2, is DTGVSQNPRHKITKRGQNVTFRCDPISEHNRLYWYRQTLGQGPEFLTYFQNEAQLEKSRLLSDRFSAERPKGSFSTLEIQRTEQGDSAMYLCASRRSGTDYGYTFGSGTRLTVV.

This clone was seen a few times. The chain couples TRBV5-6 to TRBJ2-5; 9 bases are a match to TRBD2. The germline V gene encodes CDR1 SGHDT and CDR2 YYEEEE. CDR3 length: 16 residues. V trimming: 2 bases; J trimming: 1 base; junction bases outside the gene matches: 6. The CDR3 region is CASSFRSGGLQETQYF. Written as DNA, the CDR3 is TGTGCCAGCAGCTTTCGTAGCGGGGGCCTCCAAGAGACCCAGTACTTC.

CDR3 bases: TGTGCCACCAGCAGCCAGAGGAGCTCCTACGAGCAGTACTTC. This translates into CATSSQRSSYEQYF. The rearrangement joins TRBV15 to TRBJ2-7; D gene uncertain. With 3 bases removed from V and 0 bases from J, the gap between germline ends came to 9 bases. In germline, CDR1 is LNHNV, CDR2 YYDKDF (reference sequence). This CDR3 comprises 14 residues.

This clone was detected once. This chain connects TRBV6-6 to TRBJ2-4; 9 bases agree with TRBD1. The germline CDR1 and CDR2 sequences are MNHNY and SVGAGI (reference sequence). The CDR3 has 16 amino acids. After removal of 6 bases from V and 4 bases from J, the junction contained 10 bases not matched to a gene. The CDR3 spells CASSLAPGTGKNIQYF. The CDR3 DNA follows: TGTGCCAGCAGCCTTGCCCCCGGGACAGGGAAAAACATTCAGTACTTC.

The chain has TRBV11-3 and TRBJ2-7; D may be TRBD1 (6 bases). CDR3 length: 18 residues. CDR1 is SGHNT and CDR2 is YENEEA in the germline V gene. The ends were cut back, 1 base at V and 4 bases at J, with 23 bases in the middle. The CDR3 bases are TGTGCCAGCAGCTTAGGTGGGTACAGGGCGCAAGGCGGATACGAGCAGTACTTC. This encodes CASSLGGYRAQGGYEQYF.

This rearrangement joins TRBV7-6 to TRBJ2-2; TRBD2 matches 8 bases. Germline CDR1 SGHVS, CDR2 FNYEAQ. V was clipped by 3 bases and J by 0 bases; unmatched bases: 3. CDR3 length equals 16 residues. CDR3 region: CASSFTSGPNTGELFF. In DNA form, the CDR3 reads TGTGCCAGCAGCTTTACTAGCGGTCCGAACACCGGGGAGCTGTTTTTT.

V gene TRBV11-3 combines with J gene TRBJ1-2; TRBD1 is a possible D gene (5 bases). The CDR3 runs to 11 residues. From germline, CDR1 is SGHNT and CDR2 YENEEA. Trimming took off 6 bases at V and 9 bases at J, with 11 bases between the two ends. The CDR3 DNA is TGTGCCAGCAGAAAAGAGGGGAGCTACACCTTC. This translates into CASRKEGSYTF.

V gene TRBV6-1 combines with J gene TRBJ2-7; the D gene is possibly TRBD2 (6 bases). Germline loops: CDR1 MNHNS, CDR2 SASEGT. Deletions cut 4 bases from V and 3 bases from J, with 13 bases between. The CDR3 loop spans 14 amino acids. As DNA, the CDR3 is TGTGCCAGCAGTGCCATTAGCGGAAACTACGAGCAGTACTTC. It encodes CASSAISGNYEQYF.

The gene calls are TRBV14 and TRBJ1-6; unclear D gene. There are 15 residues in the CDR3. V was clipped by 0 bases and J by 4 bases, with 7 bases between them. Per the germline V gene, CDR1 is SGHDN and CDR2 is FVKESK. CDR3 loop: CASSQDGEYNSPLHF. CDR3 coding DNA: TGTGCCAGCAGCCAAGATGGCGAATATAATTCACCCCTCCACTTT.

The rearrangement joins TRBV6-1 to TRBJ1-6, with a tentative D call TRBD1 (6 bases). Germline V gives CDR1 MNHNS, CDR2 SASEGT. This CDR3 comprises 13 residues. V was pared by 9 bases and J by 9 bases, with 15 bases between. The CDR3 DNA is TGTGCCAGGGGGGCGGTCAGGGGTTCACCCCTCCACTTT. Protein sequence: CARGAVRGSPLHF.

This clone was detected only a few times. The chain recombines TRBV6-5 with TRBJ1-2, with D hard to call. The V gene lost 2 bases and the J gene lost 2 bases, with 6 bases spanning the gap. From germline, CDR1 is MNHEY and CDR2 SVGAGI. The CDR3 loop spans 13 amino acids. For the CDR3, the DNA is TGTGCCAGCAGTTACAGGCAAAACTATGGCTACACCTTC. It codes for CASSYRQNYGYTF.

The DNA of the CDR3 is TGTGCCATCAGTGTCCTCACAGGGGGCAAAGGGGGCTATGGCTACACCTTC. This encodes CAISVLTGGKGGYGYTF. The rearrangement links TRBV10-3 to TRBJ1-2; 9 nucleotides agree with TRBD1. CDR1 ENHRY and CDR2 SYGVKD come from the germline V gene. V shed 4 bases and J 4 bases; nucleotides not matched to a gene: 13. The CDR3 spans 17 residues.